This TCR beta chain derives from a study of cytomegalovirus exposure and HLA in healthy donors. At the level of the study: Within the Caucasian-associated ancestry cluster were 65% to 85% of the 300 to 450 genotyped donors.

The PCR contained 60 Vbeta and 13 Jbeta primers. Method: immunoSEQ multiplex PCR; TCRdb's copy keeps in-frame clones and lacks some. The table records 70,000 or so clones, around 86% of them present only once. The J segment lost 4 bases and the V segment lost 3 bases, leaving 5 bases of the junction unmatched. The CDR3 is made up of 15 amino acids. Germline V lookup: CDR1 ENHRY, CDR2 SYGVKD. The clonotype was recovered from a woman in her 30s in good health and CMV-seronegative. V usage is TRBV10-3 and J usage is TRBJ2-2; TRBD1 matches 7 bases. Sequences were obtained from PBMCs. DNA of the CDR3: TGTGCCATCAGTGAAACCGCAGGGGGCACCGGGGAGCTGTTTTTT. Protein: CAISETAGGTGELFF.